This TCR beta chain appears in the sequencing data of a study of technical replicates of blood from four donors. This clone was recorded a few times. This CDR3 is 15 amino acids long. The germline V gene has CDR1 MGHRA and CDR2 YSYEKL. V lost 0 bases, J lost 5 bases, and 13 bases lay in between. Sequencing used immunoSEQ multiplex PCR; TCRdb keeps in-frame clones, though not all of them. Of roughly 80,000 clones in the sample, about 89% were seen once. The chain couples TRBV4-1 to TRBJ1-1; D remains unclear. This clonotype originated in a human donor in good health. The sequenced material came from T cells isolated from PBMCs. CDR3 sequence reads: CASSQDTRIGTEAFF. In DNA form, the CDR3 reads TGCGCCAGCAGCCAAGATACCAGGATTGGGACTGAAGCTTTCTTT.